This T cell receptor beta chain was obtained from a study of shared clonotypes between healthy human individuals. The V and J ends lost 8 bases and 4 bases respectively, with 11 bases between them. Per germline, CDR1 LNHDA and CDR2 SQIVND (reference sequence). The length of the CDR3 is 12 residues. Researchers ran the assay at a deep level. Every immunoSEQ plate was one replicate of a subset's evenly spread DNA. Original data processing: Owing to the provision of junction-only sequences devoid of quality scores by immunoSEQ, filtering differed. Only in-frame clones appear in the TCRdb table, and some are missing; sequencing was by immunoSEQ multiplex PCR. The D gene and trimming were derived from the DNA, and the V and J assignments and clone size from that table. The data contain just over 2,000,000 clones, roughly 95% of them singletons. Naive CD8 populations comprised CD45RO-negative cells positively selected for CCR7, excluding terminally differentiated effector memory CD45RA+ cells.

Material: naive CD8+ T cells sorted from blood. This chain joins TRBV19 and TRBJ1-2; D is uncertain. This receptor was identified in a man between 18 and 35 years old in good health. CDR3 bases: TGTGCCAGTTTCGGCGGGGTCTATGGCTACACCTTC. It yields the protein CASFGGVYGYTF.